The 25 T cell receptor beta chains reported below all come from one sample, sequenced in a study of blood T cell repertoires in COVID-19. TCRdb keeps only in-frame clones here, not all; method: immunoSEQ multiplex PCR. Here the sample spans 300,000 to 350,000 clones, nearly 90% being singletons. Sequenced sample: peripheral blood. Receptor source: a woman in her thirties or forties with COVID-19, enrolled during active disease.

The chain recombines TRBV2 with TRBJ1-2; 7 nucleotides match TRBD1. The CDR3 has 14 residues. Germline V CDR1 and CDR2: SNHLY, FYNNEI. The V and J ends lost 6 bases and 3 bases, in that order; junction bases with no gene match: 7. The CDR3 DNA follows: TGTGCCAGCAGGGGGACAGCAAGCGACTATGGCTACACCTTC. Translating it yields CASRGTASDYGYTF.

V gene TRBV28 combines with J gene TRBJ1-4, with 7 bases that match TRBD1. Per the germline V gene, CDR1 is MDHEN and CDR2 is SYDVKM. CDR3 size: 15 residues. V dropped 6 bases and J dropped 10; count of bases not matched to a gene: 14. Here the CDR3 reads CASRSIGTVKGKLFF. The CDR3 nucleotides read TGTGCCAGCAGGTCTATCGGGACAGTCAAAGGAAAACTGTTTTTT. Variable domain in full (rest from reference TRBV28 and TRBJ1-4): DVKVTQSSRYLVKRTGEKVFLECVQDMDHENMFWYRQDPGLGLRLIYFSYDVKMKEKGDIPEGYSVSREKKERFSLILESASTNQTSMYLCASRSIGTVKGKLFFGSGTQLSVL.

The rearrangement joins TRBV9 to TRBJ2-2; TRBD1 matches at 7 bases. The CDR3 is 15 amino acids. V gave up 3 bases and J gave up 0 bases; unmatched junction bases: 2. The V gene's germline CDR1 is SGDLS and CDR2 YYNGEE. In DNA, the CDR3 is TGTGCCAGCAGCGAGGGGGCTGCGAACACCGGGGAGCTGTTTTTT. Protein sequence: CASSEGAANTGELFF.

Note on this clone: One end of the junction fails to match germline, which may point to a read error. V usage is TRBV7-7 and J usage is TRBJ2-3, with 10 bases that match TRBD2. The CDR3 totals 15 residues. Germline V gene data show CDR1 as SSHAT and CDR2 as FNYEAQ (reference sequence). CDR3 sequence reads: CASSLAGGRGDTQYF. CDR3 in DNA: TGTGCTAGCAGCTTAGCGGGGGGTAGGGGAGATACGCAGTATTTT. Supplemented by reference TRBV7-7 and TRBJ2-3, the full variable domain reads GAGVSQSPRYKVTKRGQDVTLRCDPISSHATLYWYQQALGQGPEFLTYFNYEAQPDKSGLPSDRFSAERPEGSISTLTIQRTEQRDSAMYRCASSLAGGRGDTQYFGPGTRLTVL.

This clone was picked up a small number of times. This chain uses TRBV19 with TRBJ1-2; the D is unclear. Germline V gene lookup returns CDR1 LNHDA and CDR2 SQIVND (reference sequence). Trimming stripped 6 bases from V and 4 bases from J, with 18 bases between. The CDR3 is 15 residues long. The DNA for the CDR3 is TGTGCCAGTAGCCGCGGACTCCGGGAGACCTATGGCTACACCTTC. Residues: CASSRGLRETYGYTF.

This clone was seen a handful of times. The chain joins TRBV9 to TRBJ1-5; D gene unclear. The CDR3 has 13 residues. Trimming removed 3 bases at V and 3 bases at J, with 7 bases between. Germline CDR1 reads SGDLS; CDR2 reads YYNGEE. CDR3 region: CASSAGVNQPQHF. CDR3 in DNA: TGTGCCAGCAGCGCCGGGGTCAATCAGCCCCAGCATTTT.

V gene TRBV5-1 combines with J gene TRBJ2-5; D is unresolved. Trimming took off 1 base at V and 2 bases at J, with 9 bases between the two ends. The CDR3 length is 14 residues. Looked up from germline, CDR1 is SGHRS and CDR2 is YFSETQ. The CDR3, as DNA: TGCGCCAGCAGCTTGACGCCGACACAAGAGACCCAGTACTTC. It specifies CASSLTPTQETQYF.

The CDR3 reads CASSTGLAGSARYNEQFF. The CDR3 DNA reads TGTGCCAGCAGTACGGGACTAGCGGGATCGGCCCGGTACAATGAGCAGTTCTTC. The chain links TRBV6-2 or TRBV6-3 to TRBJ2-1, with 13 bases aligning to TRBD2. The CDR3 runs to 18 residues. Germline V CDR1 and CDR2: MNHEY, SVGEGT. J lost 4 bases, V lost 5 bases, and 11 bases had no gene match.

The CDR3 DNA follows: TGTGCCAGCAGAAACCCCCAGGGTTACAATCAGCCCCAGCATTTT. Translation: CASRNPQGYNQPQHF. This rearrangement joins TRBV28 to TRBJ1-5; possibly TRBD1 for D (5 bases). V was trimmed by 6 bases and J by 3 bases, leaving 15 bases between them. The germline CDR1 and CDR2 sequences are MDHEN and SYDVKM. The CDR3 sequence is 15 residues long.

The V and J genes are TRBV7-8 and TRBJ2-2; a weak D match, TRBD1 (6 bases). This CDR3 is 17 amino acids long. The germline V gene encodes CDR1 SGHVS and CDR2 FQNEAQ. Trimming removed 4 bases at V and 4 bases at J, with 19 bases between. The DNA for the CDR3 is TGTGCCAGCAGCTCGAATCCCGGGACACCCGCCACCGGGGAGCTGTTTTTT. This codes for CASSSNPGTPATGELFF.

The rearrangement links TRBV30 to TRBJ2-7; D perhaps matches TRBD1 (6 bases). The CDR3 contains 14 residues. The ends were cut back, 4 bases at V and 1 base at J, with 14 bases in the middle. Germline CDR1 GTSNPN, CDR2 SVGIG (reference sequence). The CDR3 sequence is CAWTTGIGSYEQYF. The DNA for the CDR3 is TGTGCCTGGACCACAGGGATCGGGTCCTACGAGCAGTACTTC.

The chain links TRBV19 to TRBJ1-1, with D perhaps TRBD1 (5 bases). Germline CDR1 is LNHDA and CDR2 is SQIVND (reference sequence). CDR3 size: 14 residues. The V gene lost 5 bases and the J gene lost 0 bases, with 10 bases spanning the gap. The CDR3 sequence: CASSVQVMNTEAFF. Here the CDR3 DNA reads TGTGCCAGTAGTGTACAGGTGATGAACACTGAAGCTTTCTTT.

This clone was seen more than once but under ten times. The V gene is TRBV12-3 or TRBV12-4, the J gene TRBJ1-1; no firm D call. CDR3 length: 13 residues. The V and J ends lost 1 base and 1 base respectively, with 4 bases between them. CDR3 sequence: CASSLEQNTEAFF. The CDR3 nucleotides are TGTGCCAGCAGTTTAGAACAGAACACTGAAGCTTTCTTT.

V gene TRBV5-4 combines with J gene TRBJ2-3; D perhaps matches TRBD2 (6 bases). Germline lookup yields CDR1 SGHNT and CDR2 YYREEE (reference sequence). Between the trimmed V and J ends, which lost 0 bases and 4 bases, there was a span of 21 bases. The CDR3 runs 18 residues. This CDR3 reads CASSLVSSRGIPSDTQYF. CDR3 nucleotide sequence: TGTGCCAGCAGCTTGGTTAGTTCACGGGGGATTCCCTCAGATACGCAGTATTTT.

The rearrangement uses TRBV7-9 and TRBJ1-1, with D unresolved. CDR1 and CDR2 (germline): SEHNR, FQNEAQ (reference sequence). The CDR3 spans 14 residues. The V end was cut by 1 base, the J end by 1 base, with 7 bases between. CDR3 sequence: CASSLGGANTEAFF. The CDR3, as DNA: TGTGCCAGCAGCTTAGGCGGCGCGAACACTGAAGCTTTCTTT.

The V call is TRBV5-1, the J call TRBJ2-5; D is possibly TRBD1 (5 bases). The CDR3 spans 15 residues. Trimming removed 4 bases from V and 8 bases from J, with 21 bases in between. Germline assignment: CDR1 SGHRS and CDR2 YFSETQ. The CDR3 loop is CASSADARGGSTQYF. In nucleotides, the CDR3 is TGCGCCAGCAGCGCAGACGCAAGGGGCGGAAGCACCCAGTACTTC.

The rearrangement joins TRBV28 to TRBJ1-4, with a possible D match to TRBD1 (6 bases). V dropped 1 base and J dropped 8 bases, with 8 bases sitting between them. The CDR3 is 13 amino acids. Germline values: CDR1 MDHEN, CDR2 SYDVKM. CDR3 in amino acids: CASSLFGQEKLFF. CDR3 nucleotides: TGTGCCAGCAGTTTATTCGGACAGGAAAAACTGTTTTTT.

The genes are TRBV7-2 and TRBJ1-2; 7 bases line up with TRBD1. The length of the CDR3 is 14 residues. The ends lost 5 bases at V and 4 bases at J; junction bases unmatched: 7. Germline V lookup: CDR1 SGHTA, CDR2 FQGNSA. Here the CDR3 DNA reads TGTGCCAGCAGCCCGTCGACAGGGTTCTATGGCTACACCTTC. It specifies CASSPSTGFYGYTF.

J is TRBJ2-5 and V is TRBV3-1 (or the pseudogene TRBV3-2), with 10 positions matching TRBD2. The CDR3 contains 18 residues. The ends lost 0 bases at V and 4 bases at J; junction bases unmatched: 11. In germline, CDR1 is LGHDT, CDR2 YNNKEL (reference sequence). The CDR3 region has the DNA TGTGCCAGCAGCCAAGATACCCTAGCGGGAGTTGGAGGAGAGACCCAGTACTTC. This codes for CASSQDTLAGVGGETQYF.

CDR3 coding DNA: TGTGCCAGTAGTATTCGGGCGTCCCAGGGGGCCAACTATGGCTACACCTTC. It yields the protein CASSIRASQGANYGYTF. J is TRBJ1-2 and V is TRBV19; TRBD1 agrees at 8 bases. Germline CDR1 and CDR2: LNHDA and SQIVND (reference sequence). CDR3 length: 17 residues. Trimming removed 3 bases from V and 2 bases from J; junction bases left unmatched: 11.

The rearrangement links TRBV9 to TRBJ2-3, with 8 bases identical to TRBD1. V gave up 2 bases and J gave up 5 bases; unmatched junction bases: 7. Germline loops: CDR1 SGDLS, CDR2 YYNGEE. The CDR3 runs 15 residues. The CDR3 spells CASSVEGQGGDTQYF. In DNA, the CDR3 is TGTGCCAGCAGCGTCGAAGGACAGGGTGGAGATACGCAGTATTTT. Together with reference TRBV9 and TRBJ2-3, the CDR3 gives the full variable domain: DSGVTQTPKHLITATGQRVTLRCSPRSGDLSVYWYQQSLDQGLQFLIQYYNGEERAKGNILERFSAQQFPDLHSELNLSSLELGDSALYFCASSVEGQGGDTQYFGPGTRLTVL.

The chain carries TRBV6-5 and TRBJ1-1; no firm D call. From germline, CDR1 is MNHEY and CDR2 SVGAGI. CDR3 length: 16 amino acids. The V end was cut by 2 bases, the J end by 2 bases, with 15 bases between. The chain's CDR3 is CASSYRQSSGNTEAFF. The CDR3 DNA is TGTGCCAGCAGTTACCGGCAGTCATCGGGTAACACTGAAGCTTTCTTT.

For this clone: One end of the junction fails to match germline, which may point to a read error. The CDR3 coding sequence is TGCGCCAGCCCCTCTTACGAGCGGTACTTC. It yields the protein CASPSYERYF. J is TRBJ2-7 and V is TRBV5-1; D remains ambiguous. There are 10 residues in the CDR3. CDR1 and CDR2 (germline): SGHRS, YFSETQ.

Written as DNA, the CDR3 is TGTGCCAGCAGTTTGGACATTTCTGAGTCCAATGAGCAGTTCTTC. It translates to CASSLDISESNEQFF. The genes are TRBV27 and TRBJ2-1, with D perhaps matching TRBD1 (5 bases). Germline CDR1 and CDR2: MNHEY and SMNVEV (reference sequence). The CDR3 has 15 residues. V dropped 3 bases and J dropped 6 bases, with 15 bases sitting between them.

The rearrangement joins TRBV3-1 (or the pseudogene TRBV3-2) to TRBJ1-6, with a weak D call TRBD1 (5 bases). This CDR3 contains 12 residues. V lost 5 bases and J 7 bases, leaving 6 bases between the germline ends. The germline V gene encodes CDR1 LGHDT and CDR2 YNNKEL (reference sequence). The CDR3 reads CASSDRNSPLHF. The CDR3 DNA sequence: TGTGCCAGCAGCGACAGAAATTCACCCCTCCACTTT.